Each of the 28 T cell receptor beta chains below was sequenced from the same sample in a study of early T cells in non-severe SARS-CoV-2 infection. TCRdb itself ran the 5' RACE reads through MiXCR, one entry per CDR3 protein. The sample includes roughly 30,000 distinct CDR3 sequences, around 5.2% seen only once; the top ten take 2% to 3%. Sequencing used whole blood. These receptors all come from an adult who was a healthcare worker with PCR-confirmed SARS-CoV-2 infection or an uninfected control (not recorded which).

V usage is TRBV18 and J usage is TRBJ2-7, with D unclear. The CDR3 consists of 12 residues. V lost 3 bases and J 5 bases, leaving 8 bases between the germline ends. Germline assignment: CDR1 KGHSH and CDR2 LQKENI. DNA for the CDR3: TGTGCCAGCTCACCCGAGTTGCACGAGCAGTACTTC. Encoded protein: CASSPELHEQYF.

This clonotype was seen a handful of times. The genes are TRBV5-1 and TRBJ1-1; TRBD1 is a possible D gene (6 bases). V was trimmed by 0 bases and J by 4 bases, leaving 7 bases between them. The CDR3 has 13 amino acids. Germline loops: CDR1 SGHRS, CDR2 YFSETQ. The DNA of the CDR3 is TGCGCCAGCAGCTTGGGAGGGGGCACTGAAGCTTTCTTT. It codes for CASSLGGGTEAFF.

This clonotype was detected many times. The chain combines TRBV7-9 with TRBJ1-2, with no clear D. The CDR3 runs 15 residues. V lost 5 bases, J lost 7 bases, and 20 bases lay in between. CDR1 and CDR2 from the germline V gene are SEHNR and FQNEAQ (reference sequence). DNA of the CDR3: TGTGCCAGCAGCCGCCCGGACGCCACCGCGGGTGGCTACACCTTC. Its protein product is CASSRPDATAGGYTF. The whole variable domain, remainder taken from reference TRBV7-9 and TRBJ1-2, is DTGVSQNPRHKITKRGQNVTFRCDPISEHNRLYWYRQTLGQGPEFLTYFQNEAQLEKSRLLSDRFSAERPKGSFSTLEIQRTEQGDSAMYLCASSRPDATAGGYTFGSGTRLTVV.

This clonotype was counted ten times or more. The V gene is TRBV20-1, the J gene TRBJ2-1, with 10 bases identical to TRBD2. The CDR3 sequence is 15 residues long. V lost 6 bases to trimming and J lost 2 bases; unmatched junction nucleotides: 7. CDR1 DFQATT and CDR2 SNEGSKA come from the germline V gene (reference sequence). The CDR3 nucleotides read TGCAGTGCCACGGTCCTAGCGGGGGCCTACAATGAGCAGTTCTTC. Translation: CSATVLAGAYNEQFF.

The chain is built from TRBV5-1 and TRBJ1-2; no clear D. Between the trimmed V and J ends, which lost 4 bases and 8 bases, there was a span of 9 bases. Per germline, CDR1 SGHRS and CDR2 YFSETQ. The CDR3 has 11 residues. CDR3: CASSKEEGYTF. The CDR3 DNA follows: TGCGCCAGCAGCAAAGAGGAGGGCTACACCTTC. The entire variable domain, with the rest obtained from reference TRBV5-1 and TRBJ1-2, is as follows: KAGVTQTPRYLIKTRGQQVTLSCSPISGHRSVSWYQQTPGQGLQFLFEYFSETQRNKGNFPGRFSGRQFSNSRSEMNVSTLELGDSALYLCASSKEEGYTFGSGTRLTVV.

This clonotype was detected ten times or more. The genes are TRBV6-5 and TRBJ2-7; no clear D. The CDR3 runs to 12 residues. Trimming removed 6 bases at V and 6 bases at J, with 12 bases between. The germline V gene encodes CDR1 MNHEY and CDR2 SVGAGI. CDR3 amino acids: CASRTSGSEQYF. In DNA, the CDR3 is TGTGCCAGCAGGACGTCTGGCTCCGAGCAGTACTTC.

This clonotype was detected ten times or more. The chain joins TRBV30 to TRBJ1-1, with D possibly being TRBD1 (5 bases). The CDR3 has 15 residues. V lost 0 bases, J lost 0 bases, and 11 bases lay in between. CDR1 and CDR2 from the germline V gene are GTSNPN and SVGIG (reference sequence). The CDR3 is CAWSVLGGMNTEAFF. The DNA of the CDR3 is TGTGCCTGGAGTGTACTCGGGGGAATGAACACTGAAGCTTTCTTT.

There are many counts of this clonotype. The rearrangement uses TRBV11-3 and TRBJ1-1; D not resolved. The CDR3 totals 16 residues. V was pared by 5 bases and J by 1 base, with 17 bases between. Germline values: CDR1 SGHNT, CDR2 YENEEA. CDR3 DNA sequence: TGTGCCAGCAGCCTCGACAACTGGGCAGGGAACACTGAAGCTTTCTTT. Translation: CASSLDNWAGNTEAFF.

The chain uses TRBV5-6 and TRBJ2-1, with TRBD2 matching over 8 bases. The CDR3 is 15 residues long. The V gene end was trimmed by 4 bases and the J gene end by 4 bases; junction bases not matched to a gene: 7. From germline, CDR1 is SGHDT and CDR2 YYEEEE. The CDR3 DNA is TGTGCCAGCAGCCCCATAGCGGGGAGTTACAATGAGCAGTTCTTC. The encoded protein is CASSPIAGSYNEQFF.

This clonotype was counted ten times or more. This chain connects TRBV6-5 to TRBJ2-5; 9 positions agree with TRBD1. Germline trimming cut 3 bases from V and 4 bases from J; bases unmatched to any gene: 6. CDR3 length equals 15 residues. Germline CDR1 and CDR2: MNHEY and SVGAGI. The DNA of the CDR3 is TGTGCCAGCAGTTATGGGACAGGGTTGCGAGAGACCCAGTACTTC. Translation: CASSYGTGLRETQYF.

This clonotype was counted many times. Its ends do not fully match the called genes, so a read error is possible. The genes are TRBV11-2 and TRBJ2-1; TRBD1 aligns across 9 bases. Looked up from germline, CDR1 is SGHAT and CDR2 is FQNNGV. CDR3 length equals 17 residues. The CDR3: CASSHPSGTGSSNEQFF. The CDR3 nucleotides are TGTGCCAGCAGCCACCCCTCCGGGACAGGGTCCTCCAATGAGCAGTTCTTC. Combining the CDR3 with reference TRBV11-2 and TRBJ2-1 gives the whole variable domain EAGVAQSPRYKIIEKRQSVAFWCNPISGHATLYWYQQILGQGPKLLIQFQNNGVVDDSQLPKDRFSAERLKGVDSTLKIQPAKLEDSAVYLCASSHPSGTGSSNEQFFGPGTRLTVL.

V usage is TRBV11-2 and J usage is TRBJ2-7, with D possibly being TRBD1 (6 bases). The CDR3 is made up of 15 amino acids. CDR1 SGHAT and CDR2 FQNNGV come from the germline V gene. With 4 bases removed from V and 2 bases from J, the gap between germline ends came to 15 bases. The CDR3 is CASSSIQGYPYEQYF. CDR3 in DNA: TGTGCCAGCAGCTCGATACAGGGATACCCCTACGAGCAGTACTTC. Complete variable domain (other parts from reference TRBV11-2 and TRBJ2-7): EAGVAQSPRYKIIEKRQSVAFWCNPISGHATLYWYQQILGQGPKLLIQFQNNGVVDDSQLPKDRFSAERLKGVDSTLKIQPAKLEDSAVYLCASSSIQGYPYEQYFGPGTRLTVT.

At least ten counts were recorded for this clonotype. The chain links TRBV7-2 to TRBJ2-7, with D perhaps matching TRBD2 (6 bases). Looked up from germline, CDR1 is SGHTA and CDR2 is FQGNSA. The CDR3 extends over 13 amino acids. The V gene lost 2 bases and the J gene lost 4 bases, with 9 bases spanning the gap. The CDR3 sequence is CASSLWDFYEQYF. Here the CDR3 DNA reads TGTGCCAGCAGCTTATGGGACTTTTACGAGCAGTACTTC.

This clonotype was observed many times. The chain recombines TRBV7-9 with TRBJ1-2; weak D call: TRBD1 (5 bases). This CDR3 is built from 13 residues. Trimming removed 7 bases from V and 11 bases from J, with 20 bases in between. The germline V gene encodes CDR1 SEHNR and CDR2 FQNEAQ (reference sequence). The CDR3: CASTRPGSIGYTF. CDR3 coding DNA: TGTGCCAGCACCCGTCCAGGGTCTATTGGGTACACCTTC.

This clonotype turned up a few times. The chain employs TRBV20-1 and TRBJ2-3; 9 bases fit TRBD2. Germline V CDR1 and CDR2: DFQATT, SNEGSKA (reference sequence). CDR3 length equals 14 residues. DNA for the CDR3: TGCAGCCCCCGGCTAGCGGGAAACACAGATACGCAGTATTTT. Translated: CSPRLAGNTDTQYF.

The table lists this clonotype with many counts. The CDR3, as DNA: TGCGCCAGCAGCTTGGAGGGAGCCCTAGGCTACACCTTC. It specifies CASSLEGALGYTF. The chain couples TRBV5-1 to TRBJ1-2; D ambiguous. Germline lookup yields CDR1 SGHRS and CDR2 YFSETQ. This CDR3 comprises 13 residues. Between the trimmed V and J ends, which lost 0 bases and 8 bases, there was a span of 11 bases. Full variable domain (rest looked up from reference TRBV5-1 and TRBJ1-2): KAGVTQTPRYLIKTRGQQVTLSCSPISGHRSVSWYQQTPGQGLQFLFEYFSETQRNKGNFPGRFSGRQFSNSRSEMNVSTLELGDSALYLCASSLEGALGYTFGSGTRLTVV.

This clonotype was counted ten times or more. The rearrangement joins TRBV5-1 to TRBJ2-2; 10 bases are shared with TRBD2. With 5 bases clipped from V and 5 bases from J, the junction kept 9 bases outside the gene matches. From germline, CDR1 is SGHRS and CDR2 YFSETQ. The length of the CDR3 is 16 residues. The CDR3 sequence: CASSRLAGVGTGELFF. Written as DNA, the CDR3 is TGCGCCAGCAGTCGGCTAGCGGGAGTAGGTACCGGGGAGCTGTTTTTT.

The rearrangement joins TRBV12-3 or TRBV12-4 to TRBJ1-1; 8 bases map to TRBD1. This CDR3 has 15 residues. With V trimmed by 5 bases and J by 2 bases, 7 bases remained unmatched. The CDR3 is CASSPRTGSNTEAFF. DNA for the CDR3: TGTGCCAGCAGTCCCCGGACAGGGTCAAACACTGAAGCTTTCTTT.

This clonotype was observed a few times. The rearrangement joins TRBV18 to TRBJ2-7; 8 bases align to TRBD1. Germline lookup yields CDR1 KGHSH and CDR2 LQKENI. Trimming cost V 3 bases and J 0 bases; bases outside gene matches: 7. This CDR3 comprises 16 residues. In DNA form, the CDR3 reads TGTGCCAGCTCACCTTTCGGACAGGGAAGCTCCTACGAGCAGTACTTC. Its protein product is CASSPFGQGSSYEQYF.

In the case of this clonotype: The junction does not match germline at one end; this may be a read error. This chain connects TRBV7-7 to TRBJ2-5, with 13 bases lining up with TRBD2. The V gene's germline CDR1 is SSHAT and CDR2 FNYEAQ (reference sequence). The CDR3 is made up of 15 amino acids. In DNA, the CDR3 is TGTGCTAGCAGCTCGGGACTAGCGGGGAGAGAGACCCAGTACTTC. This codes for CASSSGLAGRETQYF.

Many counts were recorded for this clonotype. The chain has TRBV20-1 and TRBJ1-5, with 9 bases identical to TRBD1. CDR3 length: 15 residues. V gave up 4 bases and J gave up 4 bases; unmatched junction bases: 8. The germline CDR1 and CDR2 sequences are DFQATT and SNEGSKA (reference sequence). This CDR3 reads CSATPGQGLNQPQHF. For the CDR3, the DNA is TGCAGTGCTACCCCGGGACAGGGCCTTAATCAGCCCCAGCATTTT.

The V call is TRBV5-8, the J call TRBJ1-2; D call uncertain. Germline CDR1 is SGHTS and CDR2 is YDEGEE. Trimming shortened V by 3 bases and J by 7 bases, and 16 bases separated the two germline ends. The CDR3 loop spans 14 amino acids. CDR3 residues: CASSSNLVGFGYTF. The CDR3, as DNA: TGTGCCAGCAGCTCCAACCTAGTGGGGTTTGGCTACACCTTC.

This clonotype turned up a few times. The chain couples TRBV11-2 to TRBJ1-1; TRBD1 matches at 7 bases. Trimming cost V 1 base and J 4 bases; bases outside gene matches: 6. CDR1 and CDR2 from the germline V gene are SGHAT and FQNNGV. The CDR3 sequence is 15 residues long. CDR3: CASSLVRQGGTEAFF. In DNA form, the CDR3 reads TGTGCCAGCAGCTTAGTCCGACAGGGAGGCACTGAAGCTTTCTTT.

This clonotype was seen ten or more times. The J gene is TRBJ2-1, the V gene TRBV10-1; D unclear. V shed 3 bases and J shed 9 bases, with 9 bases lying between them. The CDR3 spans 12 residues. Germline V gene lookup returns CDR1 WNHNN and CDR2 SYGVQD (reference sequence). CDR3: CASSDGPLEQFF. The DNA for the CDR3 is TGCGCCAGCAGTGACGGACCACTTGAGCAGTTCTTC.

This clonotype was picked up many times. This rearrangement joins TRBV20-1 to TRBJ2-1; D possibly corresponds to TRBD1 (6 bases). Trimming took 1 base from V and 4 from J, leaving 8 bases between them. Germline CDR1 DFQATT, CDR2 SNEGSKA (reference sequence). The CDR3 loop spans 13 amino acids. CDR3 residues: CSARGDTYNEQFF. CDR3 in DNA: TGCAGTGCTAGAGGGGACACTTACAATGAGCAGTTCTTC.

This clonotype has a count of ten or more. The chain couples TRBV29-1 to TRBJ1-1, with TRBD1 identical over 7 bases. V shed 6 bases, J shed 3 bases, and the junction held 10 bases outside the gene matches. Germline values: CDR1 SQVTM, CDR2 ANQGSEA. The CDR3 is 14 residues long. CDR3 sequence: CSVKTGNHDTEAFF. CDR3 coding DNA: TGCAGCGTCAAGACAGGGAATCACGACACTGAAGCTTTCTTT.

This clonotype was seen at least ten times. V usage is TRBV12-3 or TRBV12-4 and J usage is TRBJ1-1; D possibly corresponds to TRBD1 (6 bases). The length of the CDR3 is 15 residues. V was trimmed by 1 base and J by 7 bases, leaving 16 bases between them. CDR3 bases: TGTGCCAGCAGTTTAGGGACAGCCACCAAGATTGAAGCTTTCTTT. Protein: CASSLGTATKIEAFF.

This clonotype was seen only a few times. The CDR3 DNA follows: TGTGCCAGCAGTGTAAGTTACTCCTACGAGCAGTACTTC. This codes for CASSVSYSYEQYF. This sequence joins TRBV2 and TRBJ2-7; D is uncertain. The germline V and J ends were trimmed by 4 bases and 0 bases, with 7 bases remaining between them. There are 13 residues in the CDR3. In germline, CDR1 is SNHLY, CDR2 FYNNEI. Drawing the rest from reference TRBV2 and TRBJ2-7, the complete variable domain is EPEVTQTPSHQVTQMGQEVILRCVPISNHLYFYWYRQILGQKVEFLVSFYNNEISEKSEIFDDQFSVERPDGSNFTLKIRSTKLEDSAMYFCASSVSYSYEQYFGPGTRLTVT.